One and the same sample provided the 24 T cell receptor beta chains below, sequenced in a study of regulatory T cells in long-lasting Graves disease. Arm-PCR of CDR3 regions with iRepertoire HTBI primers generated TCR beta libraries. TCRdb passed the multiplex PCR reads through MiXCR, listing each CDR3 protein once. This table has under 300,000 distinct CDR3 sequences, 20% to 25% appearing once. The time point is: newly diagnosed GD, antithyroid drugs for less than 3 months. Scientists built the TCR library using RNA that was extracted from PBMCs. The material sequenced was peripheral blood mononuclear cells (PBMCs), taken at new diagnosis, from a patient treated with antithyroid drugs. These receptors were collected from a female donor with Graves disease.

As regards this clonotype: Germline and junction disagree at one end, which may indicate a read error. The rearrangement uses TRBV5-1 and TRBJ1-6, with D unresolved. The CDR3 totals 15 residues. CDR1 is SGHRS, CDR2 YFSETQ, per germline. The CDR3 nucleotides read TGTGCCAGCAGCCCAAAGGCCTCCTATAATTCACCCCTCCACTTT. This translates into CASSPKASYNSPLHF.

The V call is TRBV20-1, the J call TRBJ2-1, with 12 bases that match TRBD2. V dropped 6 bases and J dropped 1; count of bases not matched to a gene: 10. This CDR3 spans 17 amino acids. Germline V lookup: CDR1 DFQATT, CDR2 SNEGSKA (reference sequence). The CDR3 sequence: CSASWTSGDPSYNEQFF. CDR3 nucleotide sequence: TGCAGTGCCAGTTGGACTAGCGGGGACCCTTCCTACAATGAGCAGTTCTTC.

This clonotype was seen repeatedly, ten times or more. The chain recombines TRBV6-2 or TRBV6-3 with TRBJ2-2, with D tentatively TRBD1 (5 bases). Between the trimmed V and J ends, which lost 2 bases and 2 bases, there was a span of 15 bases. This CDR3 spans 17 amino acids. Germline CDR1 MNHEY, CDR2 SVGEGT. As DNA, the CDR3 is TGTGCCAGCAGTTACCAGGGCTCTTTGCCAAACACCGGGGAGCTGTTTTTT. Protein sequence: CASSYQGSLPNTGELFF.

The chain joins TRBV6-4 to TRBJ1-5, with unresolved D. The CDR3 has 13 residues. V lost 0 bases, J lost 4 bases, and 4 bases lay in between. Germline CDR1 reads MRHNA; CDR2 reads SNTAGT. The chain's CDR3 is CASSDSPNQPQHF. DNA of the CDR3: TGTGCCAGCAGTGACTCGCCTAATCAGCCCCAGCATTTT.

The sample holds many counts of this clonotype. This sequence joins TRBV18 and TRBJ2-1; D is perhaps TRBD1 (6 bases). The CDR3 is 14 residues long. V was trimmed by 4 bases and J by 5 bases, leaving 12 bases between them. Germline V lookup: CDR1 KGHSH, CDR2 LQKENI. CDR3 DNA: TGTGCCAGCTCACGGGGGCAGGACCACAATGAGCAGTTCTTC. This encodes CASSRGQDHNEQFF.

This clonotype was picked up many times. The rearrangement links TRBV4-1 to TRBJ1-4; 9 nucleotides align to TRBD1. CDR3 size: 15 residues. Trimming cost V 4 bases and J 3 bases; bases outside gene matches: 3. CDR1 is MGHRA and CDR2 is YSYEKL in the germline V gene. This CDR3 is CASSLRQGANEKLFF. CDR3 nucleotides: TGCGCCAGCAGCCTTAGACAGGGGGCTAATGAAAAACTGTTTTTT.

In this sample, this clonotype turned up many times. This chain joins TRBV5-6 and TRBJ2-1, with 8 bases aligning to TRBD1. Germline V gene data show CDR1 as SGHDT and CDR2 as YYEEEE. This CDR3 region has 16 residues. V dropped 6 bases and J dropped 5; count of bases not matched to a gene: 13. The CDR3 here is CASMKTGVFVDNEQFF. CDR3 bases: TGTGCCAGCATGAAGACAGGGGTCTTTGTAGACAATGAGCAGTTCTTC.

The chain couples TRBV7-2 to TRBJ1-4, with D hard to call. There are 17 residues in the CDR3. The germline gives CDR1 SGHTA, CDR2 FQGNSA. V lost 1 base and J lost 8, with 20 bases in between. For the CDR3, the DNA is TGTGCCAGCAGCTTAGGACTGAGCCTCAGAAGAGGGGAAAAACTGTTTTTT. Its protein product is CASSLGLSLRRGEKLFF.

The chain has TRBV5-8 and TRBJ2-3, with unresolved D. This CDR3 spans 16 amino acids. Per germline, CDR1 SGHTS and CDR2 YDEGEE. The V end was cut by 3 bases, the J end by 4 bases, with 18 bases between. The CDR3 nucleotides are TGTGCCAGCAGCTCCGCTCGTAGTTTTGGTGCAGATACGCAGTATTTT. Translated, it gives CASSSARSFGADTQYF.

This clonotype was seen only a few times. The V call is TRBV19, the J call TRBJ1-3; D is uncertain. Trimming shortened V by 9 bases and J by 4 bases, and 19 bases separated the two germline ends. From germline, CDR1 is LNHDA and CDR2 SQIVND (reference sequence). The CDR3 covers 15 residues. CDR3 nucleotides: TGTGCCAGCAGCAAAACCGGAGGAGGGGGAAACACCATATATTTT. Residues: CASSKTGGGGNTIYF.

This clonotype was seen ten or more times. The chain combines TRBV28 with TRBJ1-6; no definite D call. Germline loops: CDR1 MDHEN, CDR2 SYDVKM. V was pared by 9 bases and J by 7 bases, with 13 bases between. This CDR3 has 13 residues. CDR3 nucleotide sequence: TGTGCCAGTGGACCGAGAAGGAATTCACCCCTCCACTTT. This translates into CASGPRRNSPLHF.

This clonotype came up many times. The chain carries TRBV6-1 and TRBJ1-2, with TRBD1 as a possible D gene (6 bases). Germline CDR1 reads MNHNS; CDR2 reads SASEGT. The V and J ends lost 8 bases and 2 bases respectively, with 12 bases between them. There are 13 residues in the CDR3. As DNA, the CDR3 is TGTGCCAGCGGGACAACCAGCAACTATGGCTACACCTTC. Amino acid sequence: CASGTTSNYGYTF.

The V and J genes are TRBV5-1 and TRBJ2-3, with 9 bases lining up with TRBD2. V lost 4 bases and J lost 4; bases outside the gene matches: 10. The CDR3 consists of 16 residues. Germline CDR1 and CDR2: SGHRS and YFSETQ. CDR3 region: CASSPLAGGGPDTQYF. CDR3 DNA: TGCGCCAGCAGCCCACTCGCGGGGGGGGGCCCAGATACGCAGTATTTT.

This clonotype was found a few times. V and J are TRBV4-1 and TRBJ1-5; 9 nucleotides match TRBD1. V shed 1 base, J shed 2 bases, and the junction held 12 bases outside the gene matches. CDR3 length: 19 amino acids. CDR1 is MGHRA and CDR2 is YSYEKL in the germline V gene. Here the CDR3 reads CASSQAVLGTGKGNQPQHF. The CDR3, as DNA: TGCGCCAGCAGCCAAGCAGTGCTGGGGACAGGGAAGGGCAATCAGCCCCAGCATTTT.

This chain connects TRBV24-1 to TRBJ2-3; possible D gene TRBD2, 6 bases. Germline CDR1 is KGHDR and CDR2 is SFDVKD. This CDR3 contains 15 residues. Trimming removed 3 bases from V and 4 bases from J, with 13 bases in between. The CDR3 nucleotides read TGTGCCACCAGTGATCCGGGGACTGGGGCAGATACGCAGTATTTT. The encoded protein is CATSDPGTGADTQYF.

This clonotype appeared many times. The CDR3 loop is CASSELERLSGSYNEQFF. CDR3 sequence (DNA): TGTGCCAGCAGTGAATTGGAACGTTTAAGCGGGAGCTACAATGAGCAGTTCTTC. The rearrangement links TRBV6-1 to TRBJ2-1; the match to TRBD2 covers 8 bases. In germline, CDR1 is MNHNS, CDR2 SASEGT. The CDR3 contains 18 residues. V shed 2 bases, J shed 3 bases, and the junction held 12 bases outside the gene matches.

The J gene is TRBJ2-6, the V gene TRBV19, with D perhaps matching TRBD1 or TRBD2 (5 bases each). The V end was cut by 4 bases, the J end by 7 bases, with 11 bases between. The CDR3 contains 14 residues. The germline V gene has CDR1 LNHDA and CDR2 SQIVND (reference sequence). The CDR3 coding sequence is TGTGCCAGTAGTACGGGACGCCTAGCCAACGTCCTGACTTTC. This translates into CASSTGRLANVLTF.

This clonotype appeared many times. This chain uses TRBV29-1 with TRBJ2-7; D is undetermined. CDR3 length equals 15 residues. V lost 0 bases to trimming and J lost 0 bases, with 12 bases between them. The germline CDR1 and CDR2 sequences are SQVTM and ANQGSEA. DNA of the CDR3: TGCAGCGTTGAAGAAGGGCAGGAACCCTCCTACGAGCAGTACTTC. Translation: CSVEEGQEPSYEQYF.

This clonotype was seen many times. A much bigger clone sits one base away, suggesting this may be a read error. The chain employs TRBV7-2 and TRBJ2-3; D gene uncertain. There are 12 residues in the CDR3. The germline V gene has CDR1 SGHTA and CDR2 FQGNSA. Trimming cost V 5 bases and J 4 bases, with 7 bases left between them. CDR3 residues: CASSPTADTQYF. As DNA, the CDR3 is TGTGCCAGCAGCCCCACGGCAGATACGCAGTATTTT.

In regard to this clonotype: It may be a read error: a sequence one base away is much more abundant. The chain uses TRBV5-1 and TRBJ2-7; D unclear. V was cut by 0 bases and J by 4 bases, with 8 bases left in between. This CDR3 comprises 13 residues. Germline assignment: CDR1 SGHRS and CDR2 YFSETQ. The CDR3 here is CASSLEKGYEQYF. CDR3 in DNA: TGCGCCAGCAGCTTGGAAAAGGGTTACGAGCAGTACTTC.

About this clonotype: A far larger clone is one base from this, pointing to a likely read error. Since the CDR3 does not end with the conserved phenylalanine or tryptophan, this likely comes from a read error. The chain links TRBV27 to TRBJ1-5; TRBD1 might be the D (5 bases). Trimming took off 6 bases at V and 0 bases at J, with 6 bases between the two ends. CDR3 length equals 13 residues. The germline CDR1 and CDR2 sequences are MNHEY and SMNVEV (reference sequence). CDR3 in amino acids: CASRQASNQPQHS. CDR3 DNA sequence: TGTGCCAGCAGACAGGCTAGCAATCAGCCCCAGCATTCT.

This clonotype was observed a handful of times. The chain carries TRBV18 and TRBJ1-1; D unresolved. The CDR3 runs to 16 residues. The ends were cut back, 1 base at V and 0 bases at J, with 12 bases in the middle. Germline lookup yields CDR1 KGHSH and CDR2 LQKENI. The CDR3 here is CASSPQAALMNTEAFF. CDR3 nucleotides: TGTGCCAGCTCACCACAGGCAGCCCTCATGAACACTGAAGCTTTCTTT.

This clonotype is termed medium-sized. The chain recombines TRBV7-9 with TRBJ2-7; the match to TRBD1 covers 8 bases. Losses at the gene ends were 4 bases for V and 6 bases for J; bases not matched to a gene: 8. The germline CDR1 and CDR2 sequences are SEHNR and FQNEAQ (reference sequence). The CDR3 has 14 amino acids. This chain's CDR3 is CASSSPGQAFEQYF. Written as DNA, the CDR3 is TGTGCCAGCAGCTCGCCGGGACAGGCCTTCGAGCAGTACTTC.

This clonotype was detected many times. The chain couples TRBV28 to TRBJ1-1; 9 bases are shared with TRBD1. CDR1 and CDR2 (germline): MDHEN, SYDVKM. Trimming cost V 8 bases and J 3 bases; bases outside gene matches: 10. The CDR3 runs 15 residues. The CDR3 protein is CASGTGGGRYTEAFF. The CDR3 DNA reads TGTGCCAGCGGAACAGGGGGCGGGCGGTACACTGAAGCTTTCTTT. The complete variable domain, with remaining parts taken from reference TRBV28 and TRBJ1-1, reads DVKVTQSSRYLVKRTGEKVFLECVQDMDHENMFWYRQDPGLGLRLIYFSYDVKMKEKGDIPEGYSVSREKKERFSLILESASTNQTSMYLCASGTGGGRYTEAFFGQGTRLTVV.